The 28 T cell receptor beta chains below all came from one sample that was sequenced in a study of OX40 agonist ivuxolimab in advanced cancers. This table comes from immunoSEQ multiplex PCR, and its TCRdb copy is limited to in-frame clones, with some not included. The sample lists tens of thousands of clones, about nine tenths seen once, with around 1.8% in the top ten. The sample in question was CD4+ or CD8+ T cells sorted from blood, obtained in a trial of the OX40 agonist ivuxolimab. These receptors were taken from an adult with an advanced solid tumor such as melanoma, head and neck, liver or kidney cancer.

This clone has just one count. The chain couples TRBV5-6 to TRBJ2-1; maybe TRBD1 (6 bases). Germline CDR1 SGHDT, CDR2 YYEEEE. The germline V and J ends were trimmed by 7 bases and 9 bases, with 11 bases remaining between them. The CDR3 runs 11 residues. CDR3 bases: TGTGCCAGCTCCCGAGGGGGTGAGCAGTTCTTC. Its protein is CASSRGGEQFF.

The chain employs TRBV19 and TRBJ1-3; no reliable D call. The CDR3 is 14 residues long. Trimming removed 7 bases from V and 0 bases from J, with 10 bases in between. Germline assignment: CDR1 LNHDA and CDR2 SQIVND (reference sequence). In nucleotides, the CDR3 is TGTGCCAGTACGGGTAAAAACTCTGGAAACACCATATATTTT. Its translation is CASTGKNSGNTIYF.

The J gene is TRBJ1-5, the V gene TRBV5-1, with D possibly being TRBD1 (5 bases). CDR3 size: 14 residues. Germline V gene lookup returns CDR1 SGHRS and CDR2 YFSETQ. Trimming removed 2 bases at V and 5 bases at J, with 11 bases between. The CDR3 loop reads CASSFGQPDQPQHF. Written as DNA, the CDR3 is TGCGCCAGCAGCTTTGGACAACCAGATCAGCCCCAGCATTTT. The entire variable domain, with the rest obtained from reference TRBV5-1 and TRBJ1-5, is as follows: KAGVTQTPRYLIKTRGQQVTLSCSPISGHRSVSWYQQTPGQGLQFLFEYFSETQRNKGNFPGRFSGRQFSNSRSEMNVSTLELGDSALYLCASSFGQPDQPQHFGDGTRLSIL.

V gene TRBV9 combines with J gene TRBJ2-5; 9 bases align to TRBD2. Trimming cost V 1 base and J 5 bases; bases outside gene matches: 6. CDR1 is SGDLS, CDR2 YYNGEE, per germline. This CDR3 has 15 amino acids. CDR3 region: CASSVNSGSVETQYF. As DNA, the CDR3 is TGTGCCAGCAGCGTAAATAGCGGGAGTGTCGAGACCCAGTACTTC.

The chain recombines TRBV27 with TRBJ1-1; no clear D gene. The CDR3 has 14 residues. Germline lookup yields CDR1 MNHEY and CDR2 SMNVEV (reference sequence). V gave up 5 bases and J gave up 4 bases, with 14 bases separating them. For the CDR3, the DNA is TGTGCCAGCAGTAAACGGGCCTCGGGCACTGAAGCTTTCTTT. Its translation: CASSKRASGTEAFF.

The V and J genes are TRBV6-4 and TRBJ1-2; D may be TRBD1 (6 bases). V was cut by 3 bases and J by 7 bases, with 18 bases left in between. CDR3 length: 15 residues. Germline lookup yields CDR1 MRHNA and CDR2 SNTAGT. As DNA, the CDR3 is TGTGCCAGCAGTGAATTGGGACACCAAGGGGGTGGCTACACCTTC. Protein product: CASSELGHQGGGYTF.

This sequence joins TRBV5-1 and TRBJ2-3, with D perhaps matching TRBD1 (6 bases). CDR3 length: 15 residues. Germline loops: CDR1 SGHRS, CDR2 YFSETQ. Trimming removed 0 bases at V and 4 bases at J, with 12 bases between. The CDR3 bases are TGCGCCAGCAGCTTGGTGGGGACAATGGCAGATACGCAGTATTTT. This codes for CASSLVGTMADTQYF.

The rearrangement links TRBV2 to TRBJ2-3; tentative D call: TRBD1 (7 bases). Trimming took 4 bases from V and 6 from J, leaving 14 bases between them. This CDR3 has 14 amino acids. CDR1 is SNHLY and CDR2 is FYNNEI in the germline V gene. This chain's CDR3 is CASSVFRGEDTQYF. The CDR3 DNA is TGTGCCAGCAGTGTGTTCAGGGGGGAGGATACGCAGTATTTT.

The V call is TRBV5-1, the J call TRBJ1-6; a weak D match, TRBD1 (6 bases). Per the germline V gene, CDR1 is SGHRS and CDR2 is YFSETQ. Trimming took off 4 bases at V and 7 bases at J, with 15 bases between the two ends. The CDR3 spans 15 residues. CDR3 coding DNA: TGCGCCAGCAGCCTCCGCGAGGGGGACAATTCACCCCTCCACTTT. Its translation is CASSLREGDNSPLHF.

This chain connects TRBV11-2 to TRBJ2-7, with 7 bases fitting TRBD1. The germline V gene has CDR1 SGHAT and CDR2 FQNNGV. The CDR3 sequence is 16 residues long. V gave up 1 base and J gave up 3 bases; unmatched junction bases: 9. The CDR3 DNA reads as TGTGCCAGCAGCTTAGCCCCCGGGACAGCGATCTACGAGCAGTACTTC. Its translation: CASSLAPGTAIYEQYF. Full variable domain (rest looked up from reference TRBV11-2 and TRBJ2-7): EAGVAQSPRYKIIEKRQSVAFWCNPISGHATLYWYQQILGQGPKLLIQFQNNGVVDDSQLPKDRFSAERLKGVDSTLKIQPAKLEDSAVYLCASSLAPGTAIYEQYFGPGTRLTVT.

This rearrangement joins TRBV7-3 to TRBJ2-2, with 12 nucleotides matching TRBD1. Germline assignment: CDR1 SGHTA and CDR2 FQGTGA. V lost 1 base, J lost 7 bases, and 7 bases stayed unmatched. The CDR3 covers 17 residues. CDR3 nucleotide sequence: TGTGCCAGCAGCTTAAGGCCTGGGACAGGGGGCGACGGGGAGCTGTTTTTT. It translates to CASSLRPGTGGDGELFF.

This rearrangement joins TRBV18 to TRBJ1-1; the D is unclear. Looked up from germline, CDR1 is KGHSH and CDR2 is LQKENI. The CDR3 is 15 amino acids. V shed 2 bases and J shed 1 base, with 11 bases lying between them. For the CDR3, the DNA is TGTGCCAGCTCACCAGAAATAACCCCGAACACTGAAGCTTTCTTT. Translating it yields CASSPEITPNTEAFF. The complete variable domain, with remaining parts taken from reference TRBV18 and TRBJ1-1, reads NAGVMQNPRHLVRRRGQEARLRCSPMKGHSHVYWYRQLPEEGLKFMVYLQKENIIDESGMPKERFSAEFPKEGPSILRIQQVVRGDSAAYFCASSPEITPNTEAFFGQGTRLTVV.

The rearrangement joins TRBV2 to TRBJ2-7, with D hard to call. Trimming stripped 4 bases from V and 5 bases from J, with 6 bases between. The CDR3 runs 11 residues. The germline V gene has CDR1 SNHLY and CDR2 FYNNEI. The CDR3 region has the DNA TGTGCCAGCAGTGGAGTCCACGAGCAGTACTTC. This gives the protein CASSGVHEQYF.

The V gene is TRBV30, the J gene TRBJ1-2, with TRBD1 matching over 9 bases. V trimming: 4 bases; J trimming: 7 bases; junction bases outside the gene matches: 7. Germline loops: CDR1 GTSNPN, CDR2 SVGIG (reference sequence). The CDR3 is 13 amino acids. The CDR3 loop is CAWTPRQGGGYTF. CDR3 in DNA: TGTGCCTGGACCCCCCGACAGGGGGGTGGCTACACCTTC.

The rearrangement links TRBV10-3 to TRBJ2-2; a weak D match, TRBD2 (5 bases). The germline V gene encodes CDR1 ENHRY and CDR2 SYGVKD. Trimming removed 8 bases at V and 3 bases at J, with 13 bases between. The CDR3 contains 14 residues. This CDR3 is CAIASGWDTGELFF. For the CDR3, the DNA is TGTGCCATCGCGAGCGGATGGGACACCGGGGAGCTGTTTTTT.

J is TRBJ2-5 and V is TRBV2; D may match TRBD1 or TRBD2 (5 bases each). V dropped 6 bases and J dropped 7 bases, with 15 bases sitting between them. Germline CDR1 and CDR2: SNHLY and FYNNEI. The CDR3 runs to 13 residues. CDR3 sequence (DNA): TGTGCCAGCAGCCCTGACAGCGGATGGACCCAGTACTTC. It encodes CASSPDSGWTQYF.

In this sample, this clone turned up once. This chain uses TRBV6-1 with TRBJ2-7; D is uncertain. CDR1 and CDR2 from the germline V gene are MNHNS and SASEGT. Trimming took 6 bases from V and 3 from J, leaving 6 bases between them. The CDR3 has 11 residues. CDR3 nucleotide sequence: TGTGCCAGCAGACAGCACTACGAGCAGTACTTC. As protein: CASRQHYEQYF.

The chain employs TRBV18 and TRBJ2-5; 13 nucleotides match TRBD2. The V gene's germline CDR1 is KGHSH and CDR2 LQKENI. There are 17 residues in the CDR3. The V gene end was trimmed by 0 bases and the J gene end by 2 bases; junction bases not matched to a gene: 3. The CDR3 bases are TGTGCCAGCTCACCACCTACACTAGCGGGAGGGCAAGAGACCCAGTACTTC. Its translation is CASSPPTLAGGQETQYF.

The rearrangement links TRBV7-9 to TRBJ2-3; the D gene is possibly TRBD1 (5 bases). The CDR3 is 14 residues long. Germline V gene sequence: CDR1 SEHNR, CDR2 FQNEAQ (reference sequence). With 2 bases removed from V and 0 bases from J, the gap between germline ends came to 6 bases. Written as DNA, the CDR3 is TGTGCCAGCAGCTTATCAGGGAGCACAGATACGCAGTATTTT. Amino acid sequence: CASSLSGSTDTQYF.

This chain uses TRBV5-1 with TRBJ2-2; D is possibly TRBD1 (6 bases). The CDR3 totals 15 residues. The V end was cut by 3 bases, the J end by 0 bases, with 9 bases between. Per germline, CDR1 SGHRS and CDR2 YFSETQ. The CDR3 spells CASSSDRANTGELFF. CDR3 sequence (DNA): TGCGCCAGCAGCTCGGACAGAGCGAACACCGGGGAGCTGTTTTTT.

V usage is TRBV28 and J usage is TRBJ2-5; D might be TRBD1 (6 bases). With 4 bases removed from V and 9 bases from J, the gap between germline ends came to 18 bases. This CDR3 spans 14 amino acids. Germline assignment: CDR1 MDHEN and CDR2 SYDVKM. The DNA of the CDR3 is TGTGCCAGCAGTTCCCTCACCCGCACAGGGCCCCAGTACTTC. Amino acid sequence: CASSSLTRTGPQYF.

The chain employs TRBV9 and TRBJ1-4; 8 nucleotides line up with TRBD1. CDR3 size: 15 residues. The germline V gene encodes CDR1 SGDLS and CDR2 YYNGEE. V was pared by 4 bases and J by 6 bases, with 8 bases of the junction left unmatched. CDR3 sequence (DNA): TGTGCCAGCAGCAGACAGACAGGGGAGGATGAAAAACTGTTTTTT. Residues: CASSRQTGEDEKLFF.

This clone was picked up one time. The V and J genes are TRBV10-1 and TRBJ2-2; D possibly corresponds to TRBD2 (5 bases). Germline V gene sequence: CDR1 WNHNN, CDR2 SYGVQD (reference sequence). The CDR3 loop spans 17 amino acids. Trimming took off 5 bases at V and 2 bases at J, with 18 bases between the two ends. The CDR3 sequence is CASSFEGDISNTGELFF. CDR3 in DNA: TGCGCCAGCAGTTTCGAGGGAGATATTTCTAACACCGGGGAGCTGTTTTTT.

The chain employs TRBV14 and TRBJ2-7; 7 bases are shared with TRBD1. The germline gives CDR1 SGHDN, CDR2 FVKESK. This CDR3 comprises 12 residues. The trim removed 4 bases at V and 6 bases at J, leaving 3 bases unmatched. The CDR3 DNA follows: TGTGCCAGCAGCCCTCAGGGGGTCGAGCAGTACTTC. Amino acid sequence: CASSPQGVEQYF.

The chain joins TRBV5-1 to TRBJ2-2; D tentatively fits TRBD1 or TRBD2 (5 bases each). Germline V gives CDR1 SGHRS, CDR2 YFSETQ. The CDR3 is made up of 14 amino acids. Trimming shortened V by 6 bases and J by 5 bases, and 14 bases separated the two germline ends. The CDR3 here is CASTGAAPTGELFF. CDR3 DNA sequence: TGCGCCAGCACCGGGGCTGCCCCAACCGGGGAGCTGTTTTTT. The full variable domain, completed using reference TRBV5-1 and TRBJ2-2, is KAGVTQTPRYLIKTRGQQVTLSCSPISGHRSVSWYQQTPGQGLQFLFEYFSETQRNKGNFPGRFSGRQFSNSRSEMNVSTLELGDSALYLCASTGAAPTGELFFGEGSRLTVL.

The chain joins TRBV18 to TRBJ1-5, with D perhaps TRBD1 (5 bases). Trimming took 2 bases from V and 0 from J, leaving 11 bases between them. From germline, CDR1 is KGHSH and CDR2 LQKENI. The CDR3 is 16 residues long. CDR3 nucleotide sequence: TGTGCCAGCTCACCAGACAGAGACTATAGCAATCAGCCCCAGCATTTT. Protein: CASSPDRDYSNQPQHF.

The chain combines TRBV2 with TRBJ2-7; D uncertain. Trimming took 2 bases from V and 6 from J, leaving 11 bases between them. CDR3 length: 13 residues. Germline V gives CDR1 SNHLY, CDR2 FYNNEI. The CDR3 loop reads CASSEFSPTEQYF. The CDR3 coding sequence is TGTGCCAGCAGTGAATTCAGCCCTACCGAGCAGTACTTC. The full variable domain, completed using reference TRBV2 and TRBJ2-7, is EPEVTQTPSHQVTQMGQEVILRCVPISNHLYFYWYRQILGQKVEFLVSFYNNEISEKSEIFDDQFSVERPDGSNFTLKIRSTKLEDSAMYFCASSEFSPTEQYFGPGTRLTVT.

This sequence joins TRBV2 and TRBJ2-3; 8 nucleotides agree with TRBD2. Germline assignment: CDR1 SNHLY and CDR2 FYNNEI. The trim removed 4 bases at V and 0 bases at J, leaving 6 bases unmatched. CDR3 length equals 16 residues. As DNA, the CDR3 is TGTGCCAGCAGTGTTCGGGAGGGGACCAGCACAGATACGCAGTATTTT. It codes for CASSVREGTSTDTQYF. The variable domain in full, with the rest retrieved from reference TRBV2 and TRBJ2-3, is EPEVTQTPSHQVTQMGQEVILRCVPISNHLYFYWYRQILGQKVEFLVSFYNNEISEKSEIFDDQFSVERPDGSNFTLKIRSTKLEDSAMYFCASSVREGTSTDTQYFGPGTRLTVL.